This T cell receptor beta chain was captured by sequencing in a study of response to subunit inactivated influenza vaccine. This clonotype was recorded a few times. The CDR3 runs to 13 residues. Germline-derived CDR1 and CDR2 are MNHEY and SVGEGT. V was clipped by 6 bases and J by 15 bases, with 21 bases between them. Using its own MiXCR run on the RT-PCR reads, TCRdb lists one record per CDR3 protein. The sample lists approximately 170,000 distinct CDR3 sequences, about an eighth occurring once. The same sample was also used in a study of T cells expressing NK-cell markers. This second study says: The TCR beta cDNA came from 5'RACE template switching with UMIs. It was sorted CD3+CD56-NKG2C+, CD3+CD56+NKG2C- and CD3+CD56+NKG2C+ T cells that provided the TCR beta repertoires. Dominant NKG2C+ clonotype frequencies of roughly 1.0-8% of CD8+ T cells were measured in six or seven donors. A handful of donors showed these clonotypes also leading the CD3+CD56-NKG2C+ fraction. There remained a lack of clarity about HCMV specificity of expanded NKG2C+ T cell clones.

The sequence derives from a man over 45 who received an inactivated influenza vaccine. Sequences were derived from CD8+ T cells sorted from PBMCs, sampled 11 to 12 days after vaccination. The rearrangement joins TRBV6-2 or TRBV6-3 to TRBJ2-4; D perhaps matches TRBD1 (5 bases). The CDR3 spells CASRTDSYAPSYF. The CDR3 DNA follows: TGTGCCAGCAGGACCGACAGCTATGCCCCTTCGTACTTC.